This TCR beta chain stems from a study of T and B cells in COVID-19 patients. About the study: Peripheral blood came from COVID-19 patients with active infection or after recovery. Of some 21 active-infection patients, approximately 18 carried comorbidities linked to unfavorable COVID-19 outcome. Whole-study findings and limits: Exclusive to the recovered cohort were some 2,500 TCR clusters, some 32 of them with low generation probability.

CDR1 is SEHNR, CDR2 FQNEAQ, per germline (reference sequence). This CDR3 region has 12 residues. Trimming left V 1 base short and J 6 bases short, with 7 bases between. TRB rearrangements were amplified by multiplex PCR with BIOMED2 TRB-A/B primers. MiXCR, applied by TCRdb to the multiplex PCR reads, yields one record per CDR3 protein. The sample shows 5,500 to 7,000 distinct CDR3 sequences, 25% to 30% of them seen only once. From blood, about 240-500 ng of genomic DNA served as TRB template. Turning to this clonotype: What it recognizes is unknown.

Sample: blood. V gene TRBV7-9 combines with J gene TRBJ2-7; D is perhaps TRBD1 or TRBD2 (5 bases each). The clonotype was recovered from a human donor with active COVID-19. The CDR3 sequence: CASSLGGAEQYF. The CDR3, as DNA: TGTGCCAGCAGCTTAGGAGGGGCCGAGCAGTACTTC.